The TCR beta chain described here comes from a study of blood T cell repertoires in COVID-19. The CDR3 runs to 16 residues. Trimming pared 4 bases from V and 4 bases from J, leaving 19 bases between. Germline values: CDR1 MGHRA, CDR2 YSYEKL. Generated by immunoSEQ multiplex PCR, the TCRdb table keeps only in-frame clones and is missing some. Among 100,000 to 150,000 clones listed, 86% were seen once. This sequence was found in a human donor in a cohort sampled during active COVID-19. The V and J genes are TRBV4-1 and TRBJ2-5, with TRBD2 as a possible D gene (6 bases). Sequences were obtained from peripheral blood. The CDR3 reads CASSPFSGEARETQYF. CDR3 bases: TGCGCCAGCAGCCCCTTTAGCGGCGAAGCAAGAGAGACCCAGTACTTC.